This is a list of T cell receptor beta chains from one sample in a study of T-cell reconstitution after alpha-beta-depleted transplantation in children. TCRdb reanalysed the PCR reads using MiXCR and keeps one entry per CDR3 protein. The sample lists about 600,000 distinct CDR3 sequences, 10% to 15% occurring once. The sample in question was PBMCs, mostly from graft donor cells, obtained 360 days after TCRalphabeta/CD19-depleted stem cell transplant. The receptors originated from a male patient younger than 18 who had a stem cell transplant for acute myeloid leukemia, so the T cells may come from the graft donor. Each CDR3 is given without its conserved first and last residue.

J gene | V gene | CDR3 protein
TRBJ2-7 | TRBV27 | ASSLHGLEAYEQY
TRBJ2-1 | TRBV20-1 | SARDQGRLAGGPYNEQF
TRBJ2-5 | TRBV10-2 | ASNVLAGEEETQY
TRBJ2-7 | TRBV7-9 | ASSPPRGMWEQY
TRBJ2-5 | TRBV29-1 | SVYPGQGLETQY
TRBJ2-7 | TRBV20-1 | SAPRTGAYEQY
TRBJ2-5 | TRBV6-5 | ASSYSYRVRQETQY
TRBJ2-3 | TRBV7-3 | VSSLGLGGTDTQY
TRBJ1-5 | TRBV7-8 | ASSFSQGNSNQPQH
TRBJ2-6 | TRBV5-6 | ASSPYSPLGANVLT
TRBJ2-5 | TRBV20-1 | SARVPTGWSETQY
TRBJ2-1 | TRBV20-1 | SARSGGGRSYNEQF
TRBJ2-7 | TRBV9 | ASSPLGLQGYEQY
TRBJ2-1 | TRBV11-2 | ASSPALLRHRVYNEQF
TRBJ1-2 | TRBV5-6 | ASSHRDRTYGYT
TRBJ1-1 | TRBV7-2 | ASSLPGSLEAAEAF
TRBJ2-7 | TRBV20-1 | SASKGTPILSAGYEQY
TRBJ2-3 | TRBV4-3 | ASSQGTLTQY
TRBJ2-6 | TRBV5-1 | ASSLGVAGANVLT
TRBJ2-5 | TRBV7-3 | ASSSPQDRGETQY
TRBJ2-5 | TRBV15 | ATSTDRKGEEETQY
TRBJ2-1 | TRBV18 | ASSPTSANSYNEQF
TRBJ2-3 | TRBV6-2/TRBV6-3 | ASLPPGLATQY
TRBJ2-3 | TRBV28 | ASSHRSPDTQY
TRBJ2-1 | TRBV4-3 | ASSQELLSTNEQF
TRBJ2-2 | TRBV7-2 | ASSLTGKNTGELF
TRBJ2-6 | TRBV20-1 | SARDFGSSSGANVLT
TRBJ2-7 | TRBV10-3 | AADRGLSLGYEQY
TRBJ2-1 | TRBV7-9 | ASSLVGGNEQF